Each of the 5 T cell receptor beta chains below was sequenced from the same sample in a study of T cells expressing NK-cell markers. Reanalyzing the 5' RACE reads, TCRdb keeps one entry per CDR3 protein, without DNA. The sample totals 200,000 to 300,000 distinct CDR3 sequences; its top ten clones hold approximately 0.41%. The specimen sequenced was blood T cells: a sorted CD56 or NKG2C T cell subset, CD4+ or CD8+ T cells, or bulk PBMC T cells (not recorded which). The source of these receptors is a man aged 18 to 29 in good health.

The rearrangement joins TRBV12-3 or TRBV12-4 to TRBJ2-2; TCRdb calls TRBD2, which cannot be checked without DNA. This CDR3 contains 17 residues. The CDR3 protein is CASTRTGTSVVTGELFF.

The chain employs TRBV10-1 and TRBJ1-1. CDR3 size: 13 residues. Germline CDR1 reads WNHNN; CDR2 reads SYGVQD (reference sequence). The CDR3 region is CASSESGIYRAFF.

V gene TRBV29-1 combines with J gene TRBJ2-1; TCRdb names TRBD1, which stays unverified in the absence of DNA. CDR1 and CDR2 (germline): SQVTM, ANQGSEA. The CDR3 has 11 residues. The CDR3 reads CSATGAWEQFF.

The V call is TRBV5-1, the J call TRBJ2-5; the D call from TCRdb, TRBD1, cannot be confirmed without DNA. CDR1 and CDR2 (germline): SGHRS, YFSETQ. This CDR3 region has 15 residues. The CDR3 is CASSLDVGGQETQYF.

The chain links TRBV20-1 to TRBJ2-3; with no DNA, the TCRdb D assignment of TRBD2 cannot be verified. The germline CDR1 and CDR2 sequences are DFQATT and SNEGSKA (reference sequence). CDR3 length: 16 amino acids. CDR3 in amino acids: CSARDFRAGGTDTQYF.